This passage covers 7 T cell receptor beta chains from one sample sequenced in a study of OX40 agonist ivuxolimab in advanced cancers. Assay: immunoSEQ multiplex PCR; the TCRdb copy retains only in-frame clones and omits some. Of tens of thousands of clones in the sample, about 90% were seen once. This specimen consisted of CD4+ or CD8+ T cells sorted from blood, obtained in a trial of the OX40 agonist ivuxolimab. The receptors were gathered from an adult with an advanced solid tumor such as melanoma, head and neck, liver or kidney cancer.

The chain combines TRBV10-3 with TRBJ2-2; D unclear. V was shortened by 7 bases and J by 3 bases, with 18 bases between the two germline ends. Germline V gives CDR1 ENHRY, CDR2 SYGVKD. The CDR3 has 16 amino acids. This CDR3 is CAITPSAATHTGELFF. CDR3 nucleotide sequence: TGTGCCATCACCCCCTCGGCGGCAACCCACACCGGGGAGCTGTTTTTT.

The chain joins TRBV10-3 to TRBJ2-7, with TRBD2 matching over 13 bases. CDR1 ENHRY and CDR2 SYGVKD come from the germline V gene. CDR3 length: 13 amino acids. J was trimmed by 6 bases and V by 8 bases; bases with no gene match: 4. CDR3 region: CAIRTSGRGEQYF. The DNA of the CDR3 is TGTGCCATCCGGACTAGCGGGAGAGGCGAGCAGTACTTC.

J is TRBJ2-5 and V is TRBV5-4; 7 bases map to TRBD2. Per germline, CDR1 SGHNT and CDR2 YYREEE (reference sequence). V trimming: 5 bases; J trimming: 4 bases; junction bases outside the gene matches: 11. The CDR3 has 15 amino acids. CDR3 sequence: CASSLRAGAGETQYF. CDR3 DNA sequence: TGTGCCAGCAGTTTGCGGGCGGGAGCGGGAGAGACCCAGTACTTC. Based on the CDR3 plus reference TRBV5-4 and TRBJ2-5, the full variable domain is ETGVTQSPTHLIKTRGQQVTLRCSSQSGHNTVSWYQQALGQGPQFIFQYYREEENGRGNFPPRFSGLQFPNYSSELNVNALELDDSALYLCASSLRAGAGETQYFGPGTRLLVL.

The chain couples TRBV5-1 to TRBJ1-5; TRBD1 matches 7 bases. This CDR3 spans 14 amino acids. The trim removed 2 bases at V and 2 bases at J, leaving 1 base unmatched. Germline loops: CDR1 SGHRS, CDR2 YFSETQ. CDR3 coding DNA: TGCGCCAGCAGCTTCGGACAGGGCAATCAGCCCCAGCATTTT. This gives the protein CASSFGQGNQPQHF.

The gene calls are TRBV6-5 and TRBJ2-7; D possibly uses TRBD1 or TRBD2 (5 bases each). The CDR3 sequence is 13 residues long. The germline CDR1 and CDR2 sequences are MNHEY and SVGAGI. V lost 2 bases to trimming and J lost 6 bases, with 11 bases between them. The CDR3 protein is CASSYGRGREQYF. The CDR3 DNA reads as TGTGCCAGCAGTTACGGCCGGGGCCGCGAGCAGTACTTC.

This chain joins TRBV2 and TRBJ2-7; D is tentatively TRBD1 or TRBD2 (5 bases each). Trimming cost V 3 bases and J 3 bases, with 6 bases left between them. The CDR3 is made up of 12 amino acids. The germline gives CDR1 SNHLY, CDR2 FYNNEI. CDR3 nucleotide sequence: TGTGCCAGCAGTGAGAGGGGCTACGAGCAGTACTTC. Protein: CASSERGYEQYF.

The chain has TRBV2 and TRBJ2-1; D ambiguous. Germline V gene sequence: CDR1 SNHLY, CDR2 FYNNEI. The CDR3 has 11 residues. Deletions cut 1 base from V and 6 bases from J, with 1 base between. The CDR3 DNA reads as TGTGCCAGCAGTGAAGTCAATGAGCAGTTCTTC. The encoded protein is CASSEVNEQFF. The full variable domain, its missing parts supplied by reference TRBV2 and TRBJ2-1, is EPEVTQTPSHQVTQMGQEVILRCVPISNHLYFYWYRQILGQKVEFLVSFYNNEISEKSEIFDDQFSVERPDGSNFTLKIRSTKLEDSAMYFCASSEVNEQFFGPGTRLTVL.